This entry concerns a single TCR beta chain. The antigen is not known. Germline V gene sequence: CDR1 MDHEN, CDR2 SYDVKM. Between the trimmed V and J ends, which lost 10 bases and 5 bases, there was a span of 17 bases. The CDR3 spans 13 residues. The data stem from a study of cytomegalovirus exposure and HLA in healthy donors. Study-level findings and limits: Across donors, most TCRs were seen rarely, yet some public ones were widespread. Sequencing likely produced, as an artifact, a cluster of highly shared sequence variants.

This PCR relied on a set of 60 Vbeta primers and 13 Jbeta primers. Source study methods: An analysis that came later counted 60 million to 80 million unique TCR beta chains, roughly 11 million shared. Repertoires were generated with immunoSEQ multiplex PCR, while TCRdb's copy carries only in-frame clones and drops some. Clone size and V and J calls were adopted from that table, with D and trimming inferred from the DNA. Found here are under 250,000 clones, approximately 79% of them singletons; the top ten hold roughly 1.6%. The V and J genes are TRBV28 and TRBJ1-1, with unresolved D. The clonotype comes from a man in his forties or fifties in good health and CMV-seronegative. Sequencing was done on a sample of PBMCs. CDR3 bases: TGTGCCACCCGGTGGAGTCGCCAGACTGAAGCTTTCTTT. It specifies CATRWSRQTEAFF.